This T cell receptor (beta chain) is drawn from a study of T cell changes during pregnancy in multiple sclerosis. TCRdb keeps only in-frame clones here, not all; method: immunoSEQ multiplex PCR. Of 70,000 to 85,000 clones in the sample, approximately 90% are singletons; the top ten hold 2% to 3%. This clone was counted a single time. The CDR3 totals 14 residues. The V gene end was trimmed by 4 bases and the J gene end by 5 bases; junction bases not matched to a gene: 6. Germline lookup yields CDR1 SGHRS and CDR2 YFSETQ. The clonotype originates from a female donor with multiple sclerosis, enrolled in a pregnancy study. The chain links TRBV5-1 to TRBJ2-7; TRBD2 matches 10 bases. The sample here was peripheral blood, taken before pregnancy. CDR3: CASSAAGGPDEQYF. The CDR3, as DNA: TGCGCCAGCAGCGCAGCGGGAGGGCCCGACGAGCAGTACTTC.